A single sample is the source of the 22 T cell receptor beta chains below, sequenced in a study of blood T cell repertoires in COVID-19. The method was immunoSEQ multiplex PCR; TCRdb's version includes in-frame clones alone and lacks a portion of them. This table has 110,000 or so clones, approximately 85% appearing once. The specimen was peripheral blood. The receptors shown here come from a woman aged 55-70 years with COVID-19, enrolled during active disease.

This chain connects TRBV5-1 to TRBJ2-2, with 10 bases identical to TRBD1. Germline V CDR1 and CDR2: SGHRS, YFSETQ. The CDR3 spans 16 residues. V shed 6 bases and J 6 bases; nucleotides not matched to a gene: 11. The CDR3 DNA reads TGCGCCAGCACCCCAATGAGGACAGGGGGAGCCGGGGAGCTGTTTTTT. Translation gives CASTPMRTGGAGELFF.

The genes are TRBV9 and TRBJ1-4, with D possibly TRBD1 on 5 matching bases. V lost 4 bases and J lost 7, with 17 bases in between. Germline lookup yields CDR1 SGDLS and CDR2 YYNGEE. This CDR3 is built from 15 residues. The CDR3 nucleotides are TGTGCCAGCAGCCCACAGGTAGGGGAAAGTGAAAAACTGTTTTTT. It yields the protein CASSPQVGESEKLFF. The variable domain in full, with the rest retrieved from reference TRBV9 and TRBJ1-4, is DSGVTQTPKHLITATGQRVTLRCSPRSGDLSVYWYQQSLDQGLQFLIQYYNGEERAKGNILERFSAQQFPDLHSELNLSSLELGDSALYFCASSPQVGESEKLFFGSGTQLSVL.

CDR3 sequence: CASSFFASSGNTIYF. The CDR3 DNA reads TGTGCCAGCAGCTTTTTCGCGAGCTCTGGAAACACCATATATTTT. This chain connects TRBV5-4 to TRBJ1-3; D is unclear. V dropped 2 bases and J dropped 0 bases, with 9 bases sitting between them. This CDR3 comprises 15 residues. CDR1 is SGHNT and CDR2 is YYREEE in the germline V gene (reference sequence).

The rearrangement links TRBV5-8 to TRBJ2-2; TRBD1 matches at 8 bases. With 2 bases clipped from V and 2 bases from J, the junction kept 11 bases outside the gene matches. Germline-derived CDR1 and CDR2 are SGHTS and YDEGEE. The CDR3 runs 18 residues. The CDR3 loop is CASSFANDGQGNTGELFF. DNA for the CDR3: TGTGCCAGCAGCTTCGCGAACGACGGACAGGGAAACACCGGGGAGCTGTTTTTT.

The chain employs TRBV4-3 and TRBJ2-3; 10 bases map to TRBD2. Germline-derived CDR1 and CDR2 are LGHNA and YSLEER. The J segment lost 11 bases and the V segment lost 1 base, leaving 12 bases of the junction unmatched. The CDR3 covers 16 residues. Here the CDR3 DNA reads TGCGCCAGCAGCCAAGCCGGGACTAGCGTTTCCCCCCTGCAGTATTTT. Its translation is CASSQAGTSVSPLQYF.

The chain combines TRBV12-3 or TRBV12-4 with TRBJ2-3, with D possibly matching TRBD2 (6 bases). The length of the CDR3 is 12 residues. Trimming left V 8 bases short and J 4 bases short, with 10 bases between. CDR3 loop: CASGSSADTQYF. Written as DNA, the CDR3 is TGTGCCAGCGGTTCTAGCGCAGATACGCAGTATTTT.

In this sample, this clone turned up once. The chain uses TRBV12-3 or TRBV12-4 and TRBJ1-2; D possibly corresponds to TRBD1 (6 bases). V dropped 3 bases and J dropped 8 bases, with 10 bases sitting between them. The CDR3 has 12 amino acids. CDR3 in DNA: TGTGCCAGCAGTTTCTGGACAGAAGGCTACACCTTC. This translates into CASSFWTEGYTF.

In this sample, this clone turned up a few times. Other DNA sequences in the sample encode the same CDR3. DNA of the CDR3: TGTGCCAGCAGCGTAGGTCAGGGGACCTACGAGCAGTACTTC. It is translated as CASSVGQGTYEQYF. J is TRBJ2-7 and V is TRBV9; tentatively, D is TRBD1 (6 bases). The CDR3 loop spans 14 amino acids. Germline V gives CDR1 SGDLS, CDR2 YYNGEE. Trimming pared 0 bases from V and 2 bases from J, leaving 9 bases between.

The chain recombines TRBV2 with TRBJ1-1; 10 bases align to TRBD1. The V and J ends lost 8 bases and 4 bases, in that order; junction bases with no gene match: 1. The germline CDR1 and CDR2 sequences are SNHLY and FYNNEI. The CDR3 loop spans 12 amino acids. The CDR3 DNA sequence: TGTGCCAGCCGGACAGGGGGCACTGAAGCTTTCTTT. It is translated as CASRTGGTEAFF.

This clone was detected only once. This sequence joins TRBV27 and TRBJ2-7; D unresolved. Per the germline V gene, CDR1 is MNHEY and CDR2 is SMNVEV (reference sequence). Trimming removed 3 bases at V and 0 bases at J, with 12 bases between. CDR3 length: 15 amino acids. CDR3 DNA sequence: TGTGCCAGCAGTTTTTCCCCCAGTGGCTCCTACGAGCAGTACTTC. Translating gives CASSFSPSGSYEQYF.

Here the CDR3 reads CAWSIGQGGYGYTF. CDR3 DNA: TGTGCCTGGAGCATAGGACAGGGGGGATATGGCTACACCTTC. The chain employs TRBV30 and TRBJ1-2; 10 bases align to TRBD1. This CDR3 contains 14 residues. Germline trimming cut 3 bases from V and 5 bases from J; bases unmatched to any gene: 6. CDR1 is GTSNPN, CDR2 SVGIG, per germline (reference sequence).

The chain carries TRBV7-3 and TRBJ2-7, with a tentative D call TRBD2 (6 bases). This CDR3 comprises 15 residues. CDR1 SGHTA and CDR2 FQGTGA come from the germline V gene. V dropped 1 base and J dropped 2 bases, with 12 bases sitting between them. In nucleotides, the CDR3 is TGTGCCAGCAGCTTAAACCACAGGACTACCTACGAGCAGTACTTC. Its protein is CASSLNHRTTYEQYF.

The chain links TRBV30 to TRBJ2-3, with 11 nucleotides matching TRBD2. The germline gives CDR1 GTSNPN, CDR2 SVGIG (reference sequence). The CDR3 is 16 amino acids. Trimming at V came to 2 bases and at J to 4 bases, leaving 8 bases not matched to a gene. Here the CDR3 DNA reads TGTGCCTGGAGTCGAGCTCTAGCGGGGGGCGCAGATACGCAGTATTTT. This codes for CAWSRALAGGADTQYF.

The genes are TRBV3-1 (or the pseudogene TRBV3-2) and TRBJ1-2; D is unresolved. The germline gives CDR1 LGHDT, CDR2 YNNKEL (reference sequence). V dropped 1 base and J dropped 6 bases, with 15 bases sitting between them. The CDR3 extends over 15 amino acids. The CDR3 bases are TGTGCCAGCAGCCAAGTCCCCCGGGAGAGCCATGGCTACACCTTC. It codes for CASSQVPRESHGYTF.

The chain carries TRBV5-4 and TRBJ1-1, with D possibly being TRBD1 (5 bases). This CDR3 is 14 amino acids long. V was clipped by 4 bases and J by 5 bases, with 15 bases between them. Germline CDR1 and CDR2: SGHNT and YYREEE (reference sequence). Written as DNA, the CDR3 is TGTGCCAGCAGCCAGGGCCTGGAGGGGACTGAAGCTTTCTTT. This codes for CASSQGLEGTEAFF.

The chain joins TRBV30 to TRBJ1-3; a weak D match, TRBD1 (6 bases). Trimming shortened V by 2 bases and J by 4 bases, and 12 bases separated the two germline ends. The CDR3 is made up of 14 amino acids. CDR1 is GTSNPN, CDR2 SVGIG, per germline (reference sequence). The CDR3 DNA sequence: TGTGCCTGGAGTACAGGGAACGAGGGAAACACCATATATTTT. Its protein is CAWSTGNEGNTIYF.

The chain uses TRBV19 and TRBJ2-5; the D is unclear. In germline, CDR1 is LNHDA, CDR2 SQIVND (reference sequence). V was pared by 2 bases and J by 2 bases, with 6 bases between. This CDR3 has 13 residues. Here the CDR3 reads CASSIFLQETQYF. CDR3 in DNA: TGTGCCAGTAGTATATTCTTACAAGAGACCCAGTACTTC.

The chain uses TRBV2 and TRBJ2-1; 8 nucleotides align to TRBD1. From germline, CDR1 is SNHLY and CDR2 FYNNEI. V shed 8 bases, J shed 4 bases, and the junction held 7 bases outside the gene matches. The CDR3 is 14 residues long. The DNA of the CDR3 is TGTGCCAGCCTGGGACAGGCCGTTTACAATGAGCAGTTCTTC. Amino acid sequence: CASLGQAVYNEQFF.

The rearrangement links TRBV7-3 to TRBJ1-1; D possibly corresponds to TRBD1 (5 bases). Germline CDR1 reads SGHTA; CDR2 reads FQGTGA. CDR3 size: 14 residues. V lost 7 bases and J lost 3, with 15 bases in between. Here the CDR3 reads CASKADDSDTEAFF. For the CDR3, the DNA is TGTGCCAGCAAAGCCGATGACAGCGACACTGAAGCTTTCTTT. Together with reference TRBV7-3 and TRBJ1-1, the CDR3 gives the full variable domain: GAGVSQTPSNKVTEKGKYVELRCDPISGHTALYWYRQSLGQGPEFLIYFQGTGAADDSGLPNDRFFAVRPEGSVSTLKIQRTERGDSAVYLCASKADDSDTEAFFGQGTRLTVV.

The chain employs TRBV6-2 or TRBV6-3 and TRBJ1-2; TRBD1 might be the D (6 bases). CDR3 length: 14 amino acids. Germline-derived CDR1 and CDR2 are MNHEY and SVGEGT. V lost 0 bases, J lost 8 bases, and 13 bases lay in between. The CDR3 bases are TGTGCCAGCAGTTACTCAACAGGGAGAGGAGGCTACACCTTC. It is translated as CASSYSTGRGGYTF.

The J gene is TRBJ1-1, the V gene TRBV10-3; D remains ambiguous. This CDR3 comprises 13 residues. Looked up from germline, CDR1 is ENHRY and CDR2 is SYGVKD. V lost 4 bases, J lost 5 bases, and 11 bases lay in between. CDR3 DNA: TGTGCCATCAGTGTGACCGGAGAGACTGAAGCTTTCTTT. This translates into CAISVTGETEAFF.

This sequence joins TRBV2 and TRBJ1-2; maybe TRBD1 (5 bases). V lost 4 bases and J lost 3, with 21 bases in between. Looked up from germline, CDR1 is SNHLY and CDR2 is FYNNEI. This CDR3 is 17 amino acids long. The CDR3 nucleotides are TGTGCCAGCAGTGTATTGAGACCTGACAGAGCCGACTATGGCTACACCTTC. Translation gives CASSVLRPDRADYGYTF.